This T cell receptor beta chain is from a study of OX40 agonist ivuxolimab in advanced cancers. As for the study in general: Three patients had partial responses: one hepatocellular carcinoma, two cutaneous melanoma. Study-level points and caveats: CD4+ and CD8+ blood T cells expanded clonally by week 6 at 0.1 to 3.0 mg/kg. Researchers report that CD8+ T cells had, on average, more expanded clones than CD4+.

CDR1 MNHEY and CDR2 SVGAGI come from the germline V gene. The CDR3 length is 15 residues. V gave up 6 bases and J gave up 4 bases; unmatched junction bases: 2. About this clone: The antigen is unknown.

The protocol was immunoSEQ multiplex PCR, while the TCRdb copy is restricted to in-frame clones and leaves out a portion. The sample lists about 94,000 clones, 88% occurring once. This clonotype was sampled from an adult with an advanced solid tumor such as melanoma, head and neck, liver or kidney cancer. The material was CD4+ or CD8+ T cells sorted from blood, obtained in a trial of the OX40 agonist ivuxolimab. The gene calls are TRBV6-5 and TRBJ2-6; TRBD2 agrees at 11 bases. The CDR3 DNA reads TGTGCCAGCAGACTAGCGGGGGCAGGGGCCAACGTCCTGACTTTC. It yields the protein CASRLAGAGANVLTF.